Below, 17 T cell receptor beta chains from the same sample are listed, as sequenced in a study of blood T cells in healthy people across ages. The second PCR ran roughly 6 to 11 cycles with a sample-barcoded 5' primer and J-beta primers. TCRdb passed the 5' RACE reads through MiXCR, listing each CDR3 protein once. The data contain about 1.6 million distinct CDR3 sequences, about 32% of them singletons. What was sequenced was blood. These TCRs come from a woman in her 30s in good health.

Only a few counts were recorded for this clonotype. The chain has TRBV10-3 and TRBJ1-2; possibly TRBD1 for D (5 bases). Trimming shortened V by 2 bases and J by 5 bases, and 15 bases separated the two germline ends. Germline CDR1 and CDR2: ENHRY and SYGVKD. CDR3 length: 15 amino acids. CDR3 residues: CAISELATANYGYTF. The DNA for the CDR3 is TGTGCCATCAGTGAGCTGGCGACAGCCAATTATGGCTACACCTTC.

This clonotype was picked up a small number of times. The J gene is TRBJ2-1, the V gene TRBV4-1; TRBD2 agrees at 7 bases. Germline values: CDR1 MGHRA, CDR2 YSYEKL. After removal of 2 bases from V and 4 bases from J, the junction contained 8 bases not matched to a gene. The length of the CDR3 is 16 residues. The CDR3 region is CASSQSRLAEYNEQFF. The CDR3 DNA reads TGCGCCAGCAGCCAATCCAGACTAGCCGAATACAATGAGCAGTTCTTC.

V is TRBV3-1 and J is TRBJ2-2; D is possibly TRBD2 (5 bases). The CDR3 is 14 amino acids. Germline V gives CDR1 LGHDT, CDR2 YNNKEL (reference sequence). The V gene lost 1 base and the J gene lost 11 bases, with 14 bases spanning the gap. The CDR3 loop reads CASSQGGLALELFF. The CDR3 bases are TGTGCCAGCAGCCAAGGCGGGCTAGCCCTAGAGCTGTTTTTT.

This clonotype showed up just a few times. This chain's CDR3 is CASSQTSGVYNEQFF. The CDR3 region has the DNA TGTGCCAGCAGCCAGACTAGCGGAGTCTACAATGAGCAGTTCTTC. The chain carries TRBV6-5 and TRBJ2-1, with 9 bases that match TRBD2. Germline CDR1 is MNHEY and CDR2 is SVGAGI. V shed 6 bases, J shed 3 bases, and the junction held 6 bases outside the gene matches. The CDR3 runs to 15 residues.

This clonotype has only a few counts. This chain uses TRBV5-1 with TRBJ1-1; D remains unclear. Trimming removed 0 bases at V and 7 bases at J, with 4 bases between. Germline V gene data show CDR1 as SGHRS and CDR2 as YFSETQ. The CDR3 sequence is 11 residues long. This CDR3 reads CASSLAGEAFF. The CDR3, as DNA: TGCGCCAGCAGCTTGGCGGGTGAAGCTTTCTTT. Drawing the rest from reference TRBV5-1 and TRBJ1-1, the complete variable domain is KAGVTQTPRYLIKTRGQQVTLSCSPISGHRSVSWYQQTPGQGLQFLFEYFSETQRNKGNFPGRFSGRQFSNSRSEMNVSTLELGDSALYLCASSLAGEAFFGQGTRLTVV.

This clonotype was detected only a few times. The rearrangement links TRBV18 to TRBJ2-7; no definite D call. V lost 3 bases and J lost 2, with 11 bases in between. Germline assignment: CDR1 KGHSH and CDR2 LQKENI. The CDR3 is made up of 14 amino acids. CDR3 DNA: TGTGCCAGCTCACCCTATAGTGGGGCCTACGAGCAGTACTTC. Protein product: CASSPYSGAYEQYF.

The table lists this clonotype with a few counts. The CDR3 nucleotides are TGTGCCAGCAGCCTAGCCGGGGGGGCTAGCACAGATACGCAGTATTTT. Its translation: CASSLAGGASTDTQYF. The rearrangement links TRBV3-1 to TRBJ2-3; TRBD2 matches 8 bases. The ends lost 4 bases at V and 0 bases at J; junction bases unmatched: 6. In germline, CDR1 is LGHDT, CDR2 YNNKEL (reference sequence). This CDR3 spans 16 amino acids.

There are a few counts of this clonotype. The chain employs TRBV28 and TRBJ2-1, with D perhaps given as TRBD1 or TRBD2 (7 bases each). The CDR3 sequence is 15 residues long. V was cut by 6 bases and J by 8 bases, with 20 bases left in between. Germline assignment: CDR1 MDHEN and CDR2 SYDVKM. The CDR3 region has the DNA TGTGCCAGCAGACCCAGGGGGGAGGGCAAGGATGAGCAGTTCTTC. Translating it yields CASRPRGEGKDEQFF.

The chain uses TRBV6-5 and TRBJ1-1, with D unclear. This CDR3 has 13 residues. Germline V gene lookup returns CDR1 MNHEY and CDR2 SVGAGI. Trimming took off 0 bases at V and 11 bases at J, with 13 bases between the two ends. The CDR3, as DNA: TGTGCCAGCAGTTACTCGAAGCTCACGCGGGCTTTCTTT. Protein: CASSYSKLTRAFF.

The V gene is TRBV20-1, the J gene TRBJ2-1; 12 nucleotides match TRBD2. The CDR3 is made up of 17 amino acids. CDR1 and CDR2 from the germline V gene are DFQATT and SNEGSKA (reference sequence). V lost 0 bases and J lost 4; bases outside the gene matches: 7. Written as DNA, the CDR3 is TGCAGTGCTAGAGATCGGACTAGCGGGGTATTATACAATGAGCAGTTCTTC. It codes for CSARDRTSGVLYNEQFF.

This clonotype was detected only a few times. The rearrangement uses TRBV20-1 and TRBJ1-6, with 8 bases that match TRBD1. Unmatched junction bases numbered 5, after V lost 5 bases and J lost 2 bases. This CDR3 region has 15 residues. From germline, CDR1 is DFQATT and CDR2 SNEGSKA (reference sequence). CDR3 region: CSAHDRGAYNSPLHF. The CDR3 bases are TGCAGTGCTCATGACAGGGGCGCCTATAATTCACCCCTCCACTTT.

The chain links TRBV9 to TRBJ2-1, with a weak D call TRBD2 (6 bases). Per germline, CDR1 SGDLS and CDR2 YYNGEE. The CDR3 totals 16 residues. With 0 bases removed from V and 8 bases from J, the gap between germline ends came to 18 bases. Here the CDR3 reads CASSVAGRVSGDEQFF. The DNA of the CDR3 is TGTGCCAGCAGCGTAGCCGGGAGAGTATCTGGGGATGAGCAGTTCTTC.

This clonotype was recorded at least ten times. CDR3 nucleotide sequence: TGCAGCGCTGGACAGAGCTACTCTGGGGCCAACGTCCTGACTTTC. Amino acid sequence: CSAGQSYSGANVLTF. V and J are TRBV29-1 and TRBJ2-6; a weak D match, TRBD1 (6 bases). Trimming pared 7 bases from V and 0 bases from J, leaving 13 bases between. The V gene's germline CDR1 is SQVTM and CDR2 ANQGSEA. The CDR3 runs 15 residues.

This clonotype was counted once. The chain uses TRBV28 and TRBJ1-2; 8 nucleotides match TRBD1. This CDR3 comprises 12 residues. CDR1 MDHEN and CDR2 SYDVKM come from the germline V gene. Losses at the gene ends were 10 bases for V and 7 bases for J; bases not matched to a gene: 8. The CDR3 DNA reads TGTGCCATCTTGGGACAGGTCGGTGGCTACACCTTC. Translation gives CAILGQVGGYTF.

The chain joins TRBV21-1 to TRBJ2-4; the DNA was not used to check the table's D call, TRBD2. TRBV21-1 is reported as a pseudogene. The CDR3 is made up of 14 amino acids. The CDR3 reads CAPSWTWIKNIQYF. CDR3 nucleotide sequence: TGTGCCCCCTCCTGGACCTGGATCAAAAACATTCAGTACTTC.

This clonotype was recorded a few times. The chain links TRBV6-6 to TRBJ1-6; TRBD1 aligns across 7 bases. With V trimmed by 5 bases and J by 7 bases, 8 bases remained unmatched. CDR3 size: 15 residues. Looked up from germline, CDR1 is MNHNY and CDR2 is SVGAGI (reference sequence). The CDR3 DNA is TGTGCCAGCAGTCCAAGACAGGGAGGCAATTCACCCCTCCACTTT. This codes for CASSPRQGGNSPLHF.

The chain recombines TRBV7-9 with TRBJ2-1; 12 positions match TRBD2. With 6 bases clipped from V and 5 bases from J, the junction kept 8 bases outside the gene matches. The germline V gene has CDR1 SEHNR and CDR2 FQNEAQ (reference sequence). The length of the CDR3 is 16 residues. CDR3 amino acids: CASSWTSGNPHNEQFF. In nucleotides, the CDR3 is TGTGCCAGCAGTTGGACTAGCGGGAATCCCCACAATGAGCAGTTCTTC.